This T cell receptor beta chain was found in a study of blood T cell repertoires in COVID-19. Study information: Material from acute and convalescent COVID-19 was sourced from the United States, Italy and Spain. T cells, B-cell-depleted T cells, or PBMCs supplied cDNA or gDNA.

Germline CDR1 reads SNHLY; CDR2 reads FYNNEI. V shed 6 bases and J 7 bases; nucleotides not matched to a gene: 6. The CDR3 sequence is 13 residues long. In the original workflow: Estimated nucleated cell counts came from reference gene primer amplification. Sequenced by immunoSEQ multiplex PCR; TCRdb stores in-frame clones only, minus some. For V, J and clone size, that table is used; D and trimming come from the DNA. Among about 140,000 clones listed, around nine tenths were seen once. This clone has only one observation. The clonotype originates from a woman between 45 and 60 years old with acute or convalescent COVID-19. The chain links TRBV2 to TRBJ1-2; TRBD1 matches at 9 bases. Sequenced: peripheral blood. The CDR3 reads CASSLQGAVGYTF. CDR3 sequence (DNA): TGTGCCAGCAGCCTACAGGGGGCGGTTGGCTACACCTTC.